The 25 T cell receptor beta chains below all came from one sample that was sequenced in a study of T cell responses to AZD1222 COVID-19 vaccine. The method was immunoSEQ multiplex PCR; TCRdb's version includes in-frame clones alone and lacks a portion of them. The sample consists of about 110,000 clones, 90% of them appearing once. This sample comprised peripheral blood, obtained 28 days after the second AZD1222 dose. All receptors derive from an adult who received the AZD1222 COVID-19 vaccine.

The V gene is TRBV19, the J gene TRBJ2-2, with D perhaps TRBD1 (5 bases). The germline gives CDR1 LNHDA, CDR2 SQIVND (reference sequence). Trimming stripped 3 bases from V and 2 bases from J, with 19 bases between. The CDR3 spans 18 residues. For the CDR3, the DNA is TGTGCCAGTAGTATCAGGTCGGCGGCAGGGAAAAACACCGGGGAGCTGTTTTTT. This encodes CASSIRSAAGKNTGELFF.

In DNA, the CDR3 is TGTGCCAGCAGCTTGGCAGGGGTCGGCTACACCTTC. The encoded protein is CASSLAGVGYTF. This sequence joins TRBV7-2 and TRBJ1-2, with TRBD1 as a possible D gene (6 bases). CDR1 SGHTA and CDR2 FQGNSA come from the germline V gene. The CDR3 loop spans 12 amino acids. The germline V and J ends were trimmed by 3 bases and 8 bases, with 10 bases remaining between them.

The chain recombines TRBV7-3 with TRBJ2-3; no firm D call. The CDR3 is 14 residues long. Between the trimmed V and J ends, which lost 5 bases and 4 bases, there was a span of 13 bases. CDR1 is SGHTA, CDR2 FQGTGA, per germline. CDR3 nucleotides: TGTGCCAGCAGCCCGGGCCGTCCCCCAGATACGCAGTATTTT. This encodes CASSPGRPPDTQYF.

The chain uses TRBV12-3 or TRBV12-4 and TRBJ1-1, with D maybe TRBD1 (5 bases). This CDR3 comprises 13 residues. Trimming took 8 bases from V and 3 from J, leaving 13 bases between them. CDR3 sequence (DNA): TGTGCCAGCCGGGACCGGGGGGACACTGAAGCTTTCTTT. Protein sequence: CASRDRGDTEAFF.

The V call is TRBV18, the J call TRBJ1-6, with 11 nucleotides matching TRBD1. V shed 3 bases, J shed 9 bases, and the junction held 7 bases outside the gene matches. The V gene's germline CDR1 is KGHSH and CDR2 LQKENI. The length of the CDR3 is 16 residues. DNA for the CDR3: TGTGCCAGCTCACCGCAGGACAGGGGGCAAAGTTCACCCCTCCACTTT. It specifies CASSPQDRGQSSPLHF.

The V call is TRBV18, the J call TRBJ2-3; no definite D call. Germline V lookup: CDR1 KGHSH, CDR2 LQKENI. The germline V and J ends were trimmed by 2 bases and 5 bases, with 11 bases remaining between them. The CDR3 is 14 residues long. The CDR3 loop is CASSPTPRGDTQYF. The CDR3, as DNA: TGTGCCAGCTCACCAACACCCCGCGGAGATACGCAGTATTTT.

This chain connects TRBV10-3 to TRBJ2-2; no reliable D call. The CDR3 is made up of 15 amino acids. The ends were cut back, 8 bases at V and 2 bases at J, with 15 bases in the middle. The germline gives CDR1 ENHRY, CDR2 SYGVKD. In DNA form, the CDR3 reads TGTGCCATCGGGTTTGGTCAGCTTAACACCGGGGAGCTGTTTTTT. Protein product: CAIGFGQLNTGELFF.

The J gene is TRBJ2-5, the V gene TRBV11-2; a weak D match, TRBD2 (6 bases). CDR3 length equals 11 residues. In germline, CDR1 is SGHAT, CDR2 FQNNGV. V lost 6 bases, J lost 4 bases, and 6 bases lay in between. The CDR3 loop is CASRGGETQYF. The CDR3 bases are TGTGCCAGCAGGGGGGGAGAGACCCAGTACTTC.

This chain joins TRBV6-5 and TRBJ1-4; D possibly corresponds to TRBD1 (5 bases). The CDR3 has 12 residues. V was trimmed by 9 bases and J by 5 bases, leaving 10 bases between them. Per the germline V gene, CDR1 is MNHEY and CDR2 is SVGAGI. The CDR3 loop is CASTGLNEKLFF. In DNA, the CDR3 is TGTGCCAGTACAGGTCTGAATGAAAAACTGTTTTTT.

The V and J genes are TRBV30 and TRBJ1-2; possibly TRBD1 for D (5 bases). The CDR3 runs 15 residues. V lost 0 bases to trimming and J lost 2 bases, with 13 bases between them. Germline values: CDR1 GTSNPN, CDR2 SVGIG (reference sequence). The CDR3 sequence is CAWSVGSGLNYGYTF. The CDR3 DNA reads as TGTGCCTGGAGTGTCGGGTCAGGGTTAAACTATGGCTACACCTTC.

CDR3 bases: TGTGCCAGCTCCCCCGACAGGACCTACGAGCAGTACTTC. This sequence encodes CASSPDRTYEQYF. The chain has TRBV18 and TRBJ2-7, with a tentative D call TRBD1 (6 bases). The ends were cut back, 6 bases at V and 2 bases at J, with 11 bases in the middle. Germline V CDR1 and CDR2: KGHSH, LQKENI. This CDR3 region has 13 residues.

V usage is TRBV7-8 and J usage is TRBJ1-1; possibly TRBD1 for D (6 bases). Trimming stripped 4 bases from V and 2 bases from J, with 11 bases between. CDR3 size: 14 residues. CDR1 and CDR2 from the germline V gene are SGHVS and FQNEAQ. The CDR3 loop is CASSSTGGNTEAFF. Here the CDR3 DNA reads TGTGCCAGCAGCTCCACCGGGGGCAACACTGAAGCTTTCTTT.

This clone was counted once. This chain links TRBV4-3 with TRBJ2-4, with TRBD2 as a possible D gene (5 bases). The V gene's germline CDR1 is LGHNA and CDR2 YSLEER. CDR3 length: 20 amino acids. Trimming took 0 bases from V and 0 from J, leaving 21 bases between them. Here the CDR3 DNA reads TGCGCCAGCAGCCAAGATTCGGAGGTTGGATTACCCATAGCCAAAAACATTCAGTACTTC. This translates into CASSQDSEVGLPIAKNIQYF.

The V gene is TRBV6-6, the J gene TRBJ1-6; D perhaps matches TRBD1 (6 bases). This CDR3 has 14 amino acids. Per germline, CDR1 MNHNY and CDR2 SVGAGI (reference sequence). V shed 6 bases and J shed 7 bases, with 13 bases lying between them. The CDR3 protein is CASRQQGRNSPLHF. CDR3 bases: TGTGCCAGCAGGCAACAGGGTAGAAATTCACCCCTCCACTTT.

This clone was seen more than once but under ten times. This rearrangement joins TRBV5-5 to TRBJ2-3; D gene uncertain. The CDR3 extends over 16 amino acids. Trimming pared 1 base from V and 2 bases from J, leaving 14 bases between. Germline CDR1 and CDR2: SGHKS and YYEKEE (reference sequence). This CDR3 is CASSLSGRIATDTQYF. For the CDR3, the DNA is TGTGCCAGCAGCTTGAGTGGGCGTATTGCCACAGATACGCAGTATTTT.

The V call is TRBV2, the J call TRBJ2-1; 8 bases match TRBD1. Unmatched junction bases numbered 6, after V lost 3 bases and J lost 5 bases. The V gene's germline CDR1 is SNHLY and CDR2 FYNNEI. The CDR3 sequence is 15 residues long. CDR3 residues: CASSDGQGPNNEQFF. CDR3 DNA: TGTGCCAGCAGTGACGGACAGGGTCCGAACAATGAGCAGTTCTTC.

The chain combines TRBV7-9 with TRBJ2-2; 9 bases match TRBD1. This CDR3 contains 16 residues. J gave up 3 bases and V 1 base, and 3 bases lay outside the gene matches. Germline V CDR1 and CDR2: SEHNR, FQNEAQ (reference sequence). The CDR3 region is CASSLGQGEDTGELFF. In DNA, the CDR3 is TGTGCCAGCAGCTTAGGACAGGGGGAGGACACCGGGGAGCTGTTTTTT.

The chain employs TRBV19 and TRBJ1-2, with a weak D call TRBD1 (5 bases). The V gene's germline CDR1 is LNHDA and CDR2 SQIVND (reference sequence). Trimming removed 3 bases at V and 4 bases at J, with 18 bases between. The CDR3 is 16 amino acids. The CDR3 region is CASSMPQGQHFYGYTF. The CDR3 coding sequence is TGTGCCAGTAGTATGCCCCAGGGTCAGCACTTCTATGGCTACACCTTC.

The chain uses TRBV18 and TRBJ2-5, with 9 bases aligning to TRBD2. V gave up 3 bases and J gave up 5 bases; unmatched junction bases: 7. The CDR3 extends over 15 amino acids. Germline CDR1 is KGHSH and CDR2 is LQKENI. CDR3: CASSPLRGGRETQYF. For the CDR3, the DNA is TGTGCCAGCTCACCCCTGCGGGGGGGCCGGGAGACCCAGTACTTC. The whole variable domain, filled in from reference TRBV18 and TRBJ2-5, reads NAGVMQNPRHLVRRRGQEARLRCSPMKGHSHVYWYRQLPEEGLKFMVYLQKENIIDESGMPKERFSAEFPKEGPSILRIQQVVRGDSAAYFCASSPLRGGRETQYFGPGTRLLVL.

This clone appeared a single time. The genes are TRBV7-9 and TRBJ1-1, with 7 nucleotides matching TRBD1. Germline-derived CDR1 and CDR2 are SEHNR and FQNEAQ (reference sequence). V trimming: 6 bases; J trimming: 6 bases; junction bases outside the gene matches: 7. There are 13 residues in the CDR3. The CDR3 region has the DNA TGTGCCAGCAGTCGACAGGGTTGGGCTGAAGCTTTCTTT. It codes for CASSRQGWAEAFF.

V gene TRBV29-1 combines with J gene TRBJ2-2, with 9 bases identical to TRBD2. Germline V gene lookup returns CDR1 SQVTM and CDR2 ANQGSEA. V was clipped by 6 bases and J by 7 bases; unmatched bases: 21. The CDR3 is made up of 18 amino acids. In DNA, the CDR3 is TGCAGCGTGGCCCGACTCTGGGGAGCGGGGGGTGCGAGCGGGGAGCTGTTTTTT. This gives the protein CSVARLWGAGGASGELFF.

The gene calls are TRBV6-1 and TRBJ1-6; D is ambiguous. Trimming pared 1 base from V and 5 bases from J, leaving 6 bases between. The CDR3 length is 14 residues. Germline CDR1 and CDR2: MNHNS and SASEGT. The CDR3 sequence: CASSEVVHNSPLHF. CDR3 nucleotides: TGTGCCAGCAGTGAAGTGGTGCATAATTCACCCCTCCACTTT.

This rearrangement joins TRBV6-5 to TRBJ2-3, with D perhaps matching TRBD2 (7 bases). Deletions cut 6 bases from V and 6 bases from J, with 19 bases between. CDR3 length: 15 amino acids. The germline CDR1 and CDR2 sequences are MNHEY and SVGAGI. The CDR3: CASSRFQGGADTQYF. The CDR3 coding sequence is TGTGCCAGCAGCCGATTCCAAGGGGGGGCCGATACGCAGTATTTT.

The V call is TRBV6-1, the J call TRBJ1-5, with 7 bases aligning to TRBD1. The CDR3 has 16 amino acids. Germline values: CDR1 MNHNS, CDR2 SASEGT. V dropped 4 bases and J dropped 0; count of bases not matched to a gene: 6. The CDR3: CASSVETGYSNQPQHF. The CDR3 DNA is TGTGCCAGCAGTGTGGAGACAGGGTATAGCAATCAGCCCCAGCATTTT.

The V call is TRBV27, the J call TRBJ1-5; TRBD1 is a possible D gene (5 bases). Looked up from germline, CDR1 is MNHEY and CDR2 is SMNVEV (reference sequence). CDR3 length: 17 residues. Trimming pared 5 bases from V and 2 bases from J, leaving 19 bases between. The CDR3, as DNA: TGTGCCAGCAGTAAAGAGGGGTTCCCGAATGGCAATCAGCCCCAGCATTTT. This sequence encodes CASSKEGFPNGNQPQHF.